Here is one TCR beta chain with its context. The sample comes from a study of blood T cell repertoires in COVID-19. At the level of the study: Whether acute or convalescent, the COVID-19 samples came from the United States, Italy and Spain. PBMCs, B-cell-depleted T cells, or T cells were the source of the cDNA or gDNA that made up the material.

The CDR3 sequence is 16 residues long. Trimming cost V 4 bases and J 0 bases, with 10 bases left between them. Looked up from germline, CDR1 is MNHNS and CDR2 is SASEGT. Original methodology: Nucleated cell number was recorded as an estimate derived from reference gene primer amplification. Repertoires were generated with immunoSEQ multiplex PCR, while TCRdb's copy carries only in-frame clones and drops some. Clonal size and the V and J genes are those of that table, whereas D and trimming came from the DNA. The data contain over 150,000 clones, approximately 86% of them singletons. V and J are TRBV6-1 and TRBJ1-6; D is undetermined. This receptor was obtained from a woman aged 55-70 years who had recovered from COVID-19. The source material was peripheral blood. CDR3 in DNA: TGTGCCAGCAGTGTGCAAGTTAGCTCCTATAATTCACCCCTCCACTTT. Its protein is CASSVQVSSYNSPLHF.